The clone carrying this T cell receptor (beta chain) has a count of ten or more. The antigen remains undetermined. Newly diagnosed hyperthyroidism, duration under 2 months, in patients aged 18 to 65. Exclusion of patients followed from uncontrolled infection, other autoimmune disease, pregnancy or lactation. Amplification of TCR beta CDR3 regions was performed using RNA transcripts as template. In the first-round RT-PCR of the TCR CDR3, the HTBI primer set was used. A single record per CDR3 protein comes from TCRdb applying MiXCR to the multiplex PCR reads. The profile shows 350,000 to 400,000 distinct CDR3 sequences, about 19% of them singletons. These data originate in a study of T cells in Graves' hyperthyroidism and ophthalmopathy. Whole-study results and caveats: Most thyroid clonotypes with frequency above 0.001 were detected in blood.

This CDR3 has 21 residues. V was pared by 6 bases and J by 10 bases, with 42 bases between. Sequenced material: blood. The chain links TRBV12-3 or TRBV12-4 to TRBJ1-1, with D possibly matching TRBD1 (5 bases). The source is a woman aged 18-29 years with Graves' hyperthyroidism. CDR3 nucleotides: TGTGCCAGCAGGTTCTACTATCTCGGCCAGGGTGCGGTTGGGGCTCCTCGAAGAGCTTTCTTT. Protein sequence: CASRFYYLGQGAVGAPRRAFF.